The 21 T cell receptor beta chains below were found in one sample sequenced in a study of technical replicates of blood from a handful of donors. The assay was immunoSEQ multiplex PCR, and TCRdb's table has in-frame clones only and misses some. The sample has about 93,000 clones; 95% are singletons. The specimen was T cells isolated from PBMCs. Receptors originate from a human donor in good health.

The chain recombines TRBV9 with TRBJ2-7; D may be TRBD2 (5 bases). This CDR3 contains 15 residues. Trimming removed 2 bases at V and 0 bases at J, with 12 bases between. CDR1 SGDLS and CDR2 YYNGEE come from the germline V gene. CDR3 sequence (DNA): TGTGCCAGCAGCGTGGGTCTAGCATTCTCCTACGAGCAGTACTTC. It encodes CASSVGLAFSYEQYF.

The CDR3 reads CARGTLGNEQFF. The DNA for the CDR3 is TGTGCCAGAGGGACACTCGGCAATGAGCAGTTCTTC. The gene calls are TRBV2 and TRBJ2-1; the D gene is possibly TRBD1 (6 bases). CDR1 is SNHLY, CDR2 FYNNEI, per germline. V shed 9 bases and J shed 6 bases, with 12 bases lying between them. The CDR3 loop spans 12 amino acids.

V usage is TRBV9 and J usage is TRBJ2-2, with 7 positions matching TRBD1. The CDR3 consists of 16 residues. The trim removed 0 bases at V and 5 bases at J, leaving 7 bases unmatched. CDR1 is SGDLS and CDR2 is YYNGEE in the germline V gene. In DNA form, the CDR3 reads TGTGCCAGCAGCGTAGCCCCGACAGGGCGGACCGGGGAGCTGTTTTTT. Translation: CASSVAPTGRTGELFF.

J is TRBJ2-5 and V is TRBV5-4; TRBD1 aligns across 11 bases. The CDR3 has 16 residues. V shed 3 bases, J shed 1 base, and the junction held 5 bases outside the gene matches. CDR1 SGHNT and CDR2 YYREEE come from the germline V gene (reference sequence). The CDR3 loop reads CASSSGQGVRQETQYF. The CDR3, as DNA: TGTGCCAGCAGCTCGGGACAGGGGGTTCGCCAAGAGACCCAGTACTTC.

J is TRBJ1-1 and V is TRBV15; D perhaps matches TRBD1 (5 bases). The CDR3 runs 14 residues. Germline lookup yields CDR1 LNHNV and CDR2 YYDKDF (reference sequence). Trimming left V 4 bases short and J 0 bases short, with 9 bases between. This chain's CDR3 is CATSTREVNTEAFF. The CDR3 bases are TGTGCCACCAGCACCAGGGAAGTGAACACTGAAGCTTTCTTT. Full variable domain (outside the CDR3, taken from reference TRBV15 and TRBJ1-1): DAMVIQNPRYQVTQFGKPVTLSCSQTLNHNVMYWYQQKSSQAPKLLFHYYDKDFNNEADTPDNFQSRRPNTSFCFLDIRSPGLGDTAMYLCATSTREVNTEAFFGQGTRLTVV.

The chain joins TRBV7-9 to TRBJ1-1; no firm D call. Deletions cut 5 bases from V and 0 bases from J, with 10 bases between. CDR3 size: 14 residues. Germline V gene data show CDR1 as SEHNR and CDR2 as FQNEAQ (reference sequence). The CDR3 nucleotides are TGTGCCAGCAGCCTATACGCGCTGAACACTGAAGCTTTCTTT. This encodes CASSLYALNTEAFF. The whole variable domain, filled in from reference TRBV7-9 and TRBJ1-1, reads DTGVSQNPRHKITKRGQNVTFRCDPISEHNRLYWYRQTLGQGPEFLTYFQNEAQLEKSRLLSDRFSAERPKGSFSTLEIQRTEQGDSAMYLCASSLYALNTEAFFGQGTRLTVV.

V usage is TRBV29-1 and J usage is TRBJ2-3, with unresolved D. Trimming stripped 7 bases from V and 6 bases from J, with 14 bases between. The CDR3 is made up of 12 amino acids. CDR1 SQVTM and CDR2 ANQGSEA come from the germline V gene. The CDR3 sequence is CSGLESRDTQYF. CDR3 DNA: TGCAGCGGACTGGAGTCAAGGGATACGCAGTATTTT.

This chain uses TRBV19 with TRBJ1-1; 8 nucleotides match TRBD1. Unmatched junction bases numbered 6, after V lost 3 bases and J lost 0 bases. The CDR3 extends over 16 amino acids. Germline CDR1 LNHDA, CDR2 SQIVND (reference sequence). In DNA form, the CDR3 reads TGTGCCAGTAGTATCGGACAGGGATTTATGAACACTGAAGCTTTCTTT. Translation: CASSIGQGFMNTEAFF.

CDR3 nucleotide sequence: TGTGCCAGCAGTGAAACAGGGTGGCGGAGTTCACCCCTCCACTTT. Its translation is CASSETGWRSSPLHF. The V call is TRBV25-1, the J call TRBJ1-6, with D possibly matching TRBD1 (6 bases). The CDR3 length is 15 residues. Trimming took off 2 bases at V and 9 bases at J, with 14 bases between the two ends. Germline loops: CDR1 MGHDK, CDR2 SYGVNS.

V usage is TRBV28 and J usage is TRBJ2-7; D unresolved. CDR3 size: 15 residues. The V end was cut by 8 bases, the J end by 2 bases, with 19 bases between. The germline V gene encodes CDR1 MDHEN and CDR2 SYDVKM. The CDR3 nucleotides are TGTGCCAGCCCCTCTTCCGAGGTACCAACCTACGAGCAGTACTTC. It encodes CASPSSEVPTYEQYF.

The genes are TRBV2 and TRBJ1-2; tentative D call: TRBD1 (6 bases). V lost 3 bases to trimming and J lost 8 bases, with 13 bases between them. The CDR3 has 13 residues. Germline CDR1 is SNHLY and CDR2 is FYNNEI. The CDR3, as DNA: TGTGCCAGCAGTGAGGACAGTGCCAGGGGCTACACCTTC. Protein product: CASSEDSARGYTF.

The gene calls are TRBV10-2 and TRBJ2-7; the match to TRBD2 covers 10 bases. From germline, CDR1 is WSHSY and CDR2 SAAADI. This CDR3 comprises 16 residues. V trimming: 2 bases; J trimming: 2 bases; junction bases outside the gene matches: 6. In DNA form, the CDR3 reads TGCGCCAGCAGTGAGGTTAGCGGGGGGCCGACCTACGAGCAGTACTTC. Protein product: CASSEVSGGPTYEQYF.

The gene calls are TRBV7-3 and TRBJ1-1; 7 nucleotides line up with TRBD1. Germline assignment: CDR1 SGHTA and CDR2 FQGTGA. This CDR3 comprises 11 residues. CDR3 DNA: TGTGCTGAGAGACAGGGCGCACGAGCTTTCTTT. Translated: CAERQGARAFF.

A single count supports this clone. The chain is built from TRBV19 and TRBJ2-5, with 9 bases aligning to TRBD1. From germline, CDR1 is LNHDA and CDR2 SQIVND (reference sequence). The CDR3 runs to 15 residues. J gave up 5 bases and V 0 bases, and 4 bases lay outside the gene matches. The CDR3 coding sequence is TGTGCCAGTAGTATAGATGAAGACAGGGGGGAGACCCAGTACTTC. Translated: CASSIDEDRGETQYF. Full variable domain (remainder filled in from reference TRBV19 and TRBJ2-5): DGGITQSPKYLFRKEGQNVTLSCEQNLNHDAMYWYRQDPGQGLRLIYYSQIVNDFQKGDIAEGYSVSREKKESFPLTVTSAQKNPTAFYLCASSIDEDRGETQYFGPGTRLLVL.

J is TRBJ1-1 and V is TRBV19, with D perhaps TRBD1 (5 bases). This CDR3 comprises 13 residues. V was cut by 8 bases and J by 6 bases, with 16 bases left in between. Germline CDR1 LNHDA, CDR2 SQIVND (reference sequence). The CDR3 DNA reads TGTGCCAGTCACCGGCTTCTGACAGCTGAAGCTTTCTTT. Translated, it gives CASHRLLTAEAFF.

The CDR3 is CASSLSENEQFF. CDR3 nucleotide sequence: TGTGCCAGCAGCCTTAGTGAAAATGAGCAGTTCTTC. The gene calls are TRBV7-9 and TRBJ2-1; no clear D. Germline lookup yields CDR1 SEHNR and CDR2 FQNEAQ (reference sequence). The CDR3 extends over 12 amino acids. The ends were cut back, 5 bases at V and 7 bases at J, with 9 bases in the middle.

The chain combines TRBV5-1 with TRBJ1-4; D remains unclear. Germline V gene sequence: CDR1 SGHRS, CDR2 YFSETQ. The CDR3 covers 13 residues. The ends were cut back, 4 bases at V and 4 bases at J, with 8 bases in the middle. The CDR3 DNA follows: TGCGCCAGCAGCGTCCGACTTAATGAAAAACTGTTTTTT. Translated, it gives CASSVRLNEKLFF.

The V and J genes are TRBV13 and TRBJ1-1; 9 bases line up with TRBD1. The CDR3 totals 16 residues. CDR1 PRHDT and CDR2 FYEKMQ come from the germline V gene (reference sequence). J lost 2 bases, V lost 1 base, and 5 bases had no gene match. Here the CDR3 DNA reads TGTGCCAGCAGCTTAGACAGGGGGCGACTCAACACTGAAGCTTTCTTT. It translates to CASSLDRGRLNTEAFF.

The chain has TRBV7-9 and TRBJ2-7, with 7 positions matching TRBD2. The CDR3 totals 15 residues. After removal of 5 bases from V and 0 bases from J, the junction contained 7 bases not matched to a gene. The germline gives CDR1 SEHNR, CDR2 FQNEAQ (reference sequence). The CDR3 sequence: CASSQETSLSYEQYF. For the CDR3, the DNA is TGTGCCAGCAGCCAAGAGACTAGCCTCTCCTACGAGCAGTACTTC.

CDR3 amino acids: CASSQDGSVEQPQHF. CDR3 sequence (DNA): TGCGCCAGCAGCCAAGATGGGTCAGTGGAGCAGCCCCAGCATTTT. The V call is TRBV4-1, the J call TRBJ1-5; D uncertain. Germline assignment: CDR1 MGHRA and CDR2 YSYEKL. Trimming stripped 0 bases from V and 7 bases from J, with 13 bases between. The CDR3 is made up of 15 amino acids.

The V and J genes are TRBV19 and TRBJ2-7; 7 nucleotides line up with TRBD2. Germline values: CDR1 LNHDA, CDR2 SQIVND (reference sequence). The length of the CDR3 is 15 residues. Trimming took 4 bases from V and 3 from J; bases not matched to a gene: 9. The CDR3 here is CASSNSGGLLYEQYF. For the CDR3, the DNA is TGTGCCAGTAGTAATTCGGGGGGTCTCCTCTACGAGCAGTACTTC.